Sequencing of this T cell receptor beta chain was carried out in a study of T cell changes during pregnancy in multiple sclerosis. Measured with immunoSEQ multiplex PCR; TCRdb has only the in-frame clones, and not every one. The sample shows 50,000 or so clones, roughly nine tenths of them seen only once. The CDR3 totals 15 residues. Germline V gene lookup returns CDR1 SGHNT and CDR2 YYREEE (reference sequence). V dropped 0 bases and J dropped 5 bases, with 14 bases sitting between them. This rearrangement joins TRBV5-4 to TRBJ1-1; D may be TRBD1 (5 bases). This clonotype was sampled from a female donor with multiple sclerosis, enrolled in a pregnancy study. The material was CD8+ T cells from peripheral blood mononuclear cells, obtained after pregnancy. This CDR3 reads CASSLAYQGRTEAFF. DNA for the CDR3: TGTGCCAGCAGCTTGGCTTACCAGGGTCGGACTGAAGCTTTCTTT. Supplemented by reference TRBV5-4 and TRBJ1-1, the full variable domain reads ETGVTQSPTHLIKTRGQQVTLRCSSQSGHNTVSWYQQALGQGPQFIFQYYREEENGRGNFPPRFSGLQFPNYSSELNVNALELDDSALYLCASSLAYQGRTEAFFGQGTRLTVV.